Following are 25 T cell receptor beta chains from one sample sequenced in a study of regulatory T cells in long-lasting Graves disease. HTBI primers from iRepertoire and Arm-PCR of CDR3 regions yielded the TCR beta libraries. MiXCR was run by TCRdb on the multiplex PCR reads, yielding one entry per CDR3 protein. The sample shows approximately 470,000 distinct CDR3 sequences, 15% to 20% of them seen only once. Time point specified: newly diagnosed GD, antithyroid drugs for less than 3 months. Scientists built the TCR library using RNA that was extracted from PBMCs. The sample was also linked to a second study, of T cells in Graves' hyperthyroidism and ophthalmopathy.

Source: peripheral blood mononuclear cells (PBMCs), taken at new diagnosis, from a patient treated with antithyroid drugs. These receptors came from a man between 40 and 49 years old with Graves disease.

The chain links TRBV7-9 to TRBJ2-7; 8 bases align to TRBD1. Germline-derived CDR1 and CDR2 are SEHNR and FQNEAQ (reference sequence). With V trimmed by 7 bases and J by 5 bases, 7 bases remained unmatched. The CDR3 loop spans 13 amino acids. The CDR3 is CASKRTGIHEQYF. In nucleotides, the CDR3 is TGTGCCAGCAAGAGGACAGGGATCCACGAGCAGTACTTC.

This clonotype has ten or more counts. The chain has TRBV11-3 and TRBJ1-1; D unclear. The CDR3 runs to 13 residues. Germline V lookup: CDR1 SGHNT, CDR2 YENEEA. V lost 0 bases to trimming and J lost 10 bases, with 12 bases between them. CDR3 nucleotides: TGTGCCAGCAGCTTAGACAGTATCGGAGCAGCTTTCTTT. Protein: CASSLDSIGAAFF.

This clonotype was seen many times. The rearrangement uses TRBV15 and TRBJ2-3; TRBD2 matches at 8 bases. The J segment lost 6 bases and the V segment lost 1 base, leaving 6 bases of the junction unmatched. Looked up from germline, CDR1 is LNHNV and CDR2 is YYDKDF (reference sequence). The CDR3 is 15 residues long. The CDR3 DNA sequence: TGTGCCACCAGCAGAGCAGGGACTAGGAGGGATACGCAGTATTTT. It specifies CATSRAGTRRDTQYF.

This clonotype has ten or more counts. The chain recombines TRBV30 with TRBJ2-5; D remains unclear. Trimming cost V 3 bases and J 6 bases, with 14 bases left between them. The V gene's germline CDR1 is GTSNPN and CDR2 SVGIG (reference sequence). This CDR3 comprises 13 residues. CDR3 DNA sequence: TGTGCCTGGAGCGAGCCGGGCAGCAAGACCCAGTACTTC. It specifies CAWSEPGSKTQYF.

This clonotype was found many times. This chain connects TRBV28 to TRBJ2-4; TRBD2 matches at 9 bases. J lost 0 bases, V lost 2 bases, and 8 bases had no gene match. The germline CDR1 and CDR2 sequences are MDHEN and SYDVKM. CDR3 length equals 18 residues. For the CDR3, the DNA is TGTGCCAGCAGTTTAATTGGTAGCGGGAGTGGAGCCAAAAACATTCAGTACTTC. Residues: CASSLIGSGSGAKNIQYF.

This clonotype was found many times. V is TRBV28 and J is TRBJ2-7; no reliable D call. V was shortened by 5 bases and J by 2 bases, with 10 bases between the two germline ends. Germline V gene sequence: CDR1 MDHEN, CDR2 SYDVKM. The CDR3 has 13 residues. Here the CDR3 reads CASSDAIAYEQYF. CDR3 DNA sequence: TGTGCCAGCAGTGACGCGATCGCCTACGAGCAGTACTTC.

Details on this clonotype: An end of the junction differs from the germline gene, which may be a read error. The V call is TRBV18, the J call TRBJ2-2; TRBD1 matches 9 bases. The germline CDR1 and CDR2 sequences are KGHSH and LQKENI. This CDR3 contains 18 residues. The CDR3 nucleotides read TGTGCCAGCTCACCACTTGCCGGGACAGGGCGTGTCACCGGGGAGCTGTCTTTT. As protein: CASSPLAGTGRVTGELSF.

This clonotype was observed at least ten times. The chain combines TRBV2 with TRBJ1-1; no firm D call. Germline CDR1 SNHLY, CDR2 FYNNEI. The V gene lost 5 bases and the J gene lost 4 bases, with 11 bases spanning the gap. The CDR3 consists of 13 residues. The CDR3 sequence is CASSPIPVTEAFF. The CDR3, as DNA: TGTGCCAGCAGTCCCATTCCGGTCACTGAAGCTTTCTTT.

This clonotype has ten or more counts. The V and J genes are TRBV24-1 and TRBJ2-1; the match to TRBD2 covers 9 bases. CDR1 is KGHDR and CDR2 is SFDVKD in the germline V gene. J gave up 5 bases and V 0 bases, and 4 bases lay outside the gene matches. The CDR3 is made up of 16 amino acids. CDR3 bases: TGTGCCACCAGTGATTTGCAACTAGCGGGTGACAATGAGCAGTTCTTC. It encodes CATSDLQLAGDNEQFF.

This clonotype showed up many times. The chain uses TRBV20-1 and TRBJ2-5; 9 bases are shared with TRBD1. CDR1 and CDR2 (germline): DFQATT, SNEGSKA (reference sequence). V was pared by 6 bases and J by 1 base, with 3 bases of the junction left unmatched. The CDR3 sequence is 13 residues long. CDR3 DNA: TGCAGTGCGTGGGGACAGGGCCAAGAGACCCAGTACTTC. Translation: CSAWGQGQETQYF.

Worth noting for this clonotype: Given a much more abundant clone one base away, this may be a read error. V is TRBV20-1 and J is TRBJ2-4, with 10 bases that match TRBD2. CDR3 length equals 13 residues. CDR1 and CDR2 from the germline V gene are DFQATT and SNEGSKA (reference sequence). V gave up 3 bases and J gave up 13 bases; unmatched junction bases: 9. The CDR3 region is CSARTSGWSEQYF. As DNA, the CDR3 is TGCAGTGCTAGGACTAGCGGGTGGAGTGAGCAGTACTTC.

The rearrangement joins TRBV19 to TRBJ1-4; TRBD1 matches at 8 bases. Germline-derived CDR1 and CDR2 are LNHDA and SQIVND (reference sequence). The length of the CDR3 is 14 residues. J lost 5 bases, V lost 9 bases, and 8 bases had no gene match. Here the CDR3 reads CASLDTGGNEKLFF. In DNA form, the CDR3 reads TGTGCCAGCCTGGACACAGGGGGAAATGAAAAACTGTTTTTT. The entire variable domain, with the rest obtained from reference TRBV19 and TRBJ1-4, is as follows: DGGITQSPKYLFRKEGQNVTLSCEQNLNHDAMYWYRQDPGQGLRLIYYSQIVNDFQKGDIAEGYSVSREKKESFPLTVTSAQKNPTAFYLCASLDTGGNEKLFFGSGTQLSVL.

This clonotype was seen a handful of times. This sequence joins TRBV12-5 and TRBJ2-7; D call uncertain. Germline V lookup: CDR1 LGHNT, CDR2 FRNRAP. The CDR3 totals 13 residues. Trimming removed 4 bases at V and 4 bases at J, with 11 bases between. The DNA for the CDR3 is TGTGCTAGTGGTTCCTCCTACAAGTACGAGCAGTACTTC. It encodes CASGSSYKYEQYF.

Worth noting for this clonotype: This clone may be a read error of a much larger clone one base away. V is TRBV7-9 and J is TRBJ2-2; D unresolved. V was shortened by 5 bases and J by 2 bases, with 3 bases between the two germline ends. This CDR3 has 12 amino acids. Germline loops: CDR1 SEHNR, CDR2 FQNEAQ (reference sequence). This chain's CDR3 is CASSHNTGELFF. The CDR3 region has the DNA TGTGCCAGCAGCCATAACACCGGGGAGCTGTTTTTT.

The chain uses TRBV27 and TRBJ1-2, with TRBD1 identical over 8 bases. Germline V gene lookup returns CDR1 MNHEY and CDR2 SMNVEV (reference sequence). J lost 4 bases, V lost 8 bases, and 9 bases had no gene match. The CDR3 has 14 amino acids. This CDR3 reads CASGPRGPSYGYTF. CDR3 in DNA: TGTGCCAGCGGTCCCAGGGGGCCGAGCTATGGCTACACCTTC.

The sample holds a few counts of this clonotype. The chain is built from TRBV4-2 and TRBJ2-1; TRBD2 aligns across 16 bases. J lost 0 bases, V lost 4 bases, and 6 bases had no gene match. Germline CDR1 LGHNA, CDR2 YNFKEQ. The CDR3 consists of 19 residues. This chain's CDR3 is CASSLTGLAGGSSYNEQFF. The CDR3 DNA follows: TGTGCCAGCAGCCTGACGGGACTAGCGGGAGGGAGCTCCTACAATGAGCAGTTCTTC.

This clonotype was counted between two and nine times. This sequence joins TRBV4-1 and TRBJ2-3; 7 bases agree with TRBD2. V was pared by 1 base and J by 3 bases, with 7 bases of the junction left unmatched. The V gene's germline CDR1 is MGHRA and CDR2 YSYEKL. The CDR3 runs to 16 residues. CDR3 nucleotide sequence: TGCGCCAGCAGCCAAGTGGGGGGGAAGATAACAGATACGCAGTATTTT. This encodes CASSQVGGKITDTQYF.

J is TRBJ1-1 and V is TRBV5-1, with 12 bases lining up with TRBD1. V dropped 1 base and J dropped 4; count of bases not matched to a gene: 8. Per germline, CDR1 SGHRS and CDR2 YFSETQ. The CDR3 is made up of 17 amino acids. As DNA, the CDR3 is TGCGCCAGCAGCTTGTGGGGACAGGGGGCGCCGGGCACTGAAGCTTTCTTT. Protein sequence: CASSLWGQGAPGTEAFF.

This clonotype has a count of ten or more. The gene calls are TRBV2 and TRBJ1-4, with D perhaps matching TRBD1 (5 bases). From germline, CDR1 is SNHLY and CDR2 FYNNEI. Trimming removed 2 bases from V and 3 bases from J, with 13 bases in between. CDR3 length: 16 residues. The CDR3 bases are TGTGCCAGCAGTGAAAGGCGGGGCAGGGCTAATGAAAAACTGTTTTTT. It yields the protein CASSERRGRANEKLFF.

This clonotype was observed at least ten times. This chain joins TRBV12-3 or TRBV12-4 and TRBJ2-5; no firm D call. Trimming shortened V by 1 base and J by 3 bases, and 18 bases separated the two germline ends. The CDR3 runs to 17 residues. DNA for the CDR3: TGTGCCAGCAGTTTAGGGTCGGGTCGGGTCTTCGAAGAGACCCAGTACTTC. Translated, it gives CASSLGSGRVFEETQYF.

The V call is TRBV5-1, the J call TRBJ1-5; D is undetermined. Germline CDR1 is SGHRS and CDR2 is YFSETQ. The CDR3 consists of 16 residues. Trimming cost V 1 base and J 0 bases, with 11 bases left between them. The CDR3 bases are TGCGCCAGCAGCTTGACCCGGTTCCTTAGCAATCAGCCCCAGCATTTT. Its protein is CASSLTRFLSNQPQHF.

The gene calls are TRBV7-9 and TRBJ2-3; 12 nucleotides match TRBD2. The J segment lost 0 bases and the V segment lost 5 bases, leaving 6 bases of the junction unmatched. Looked up from germline, CDR1 is SEHNR and CDR2 is FQNEAQ (reference sequence). This CDR3 contains 17 residues. In nucleotides, the CDR3 is TGTGCCAGCAGCCGATGGACTAGCGGGATAAGCACAGATACGCAGTATTTT. Amino acids: CASSRWTSGISTDTQYF.

The genes are TRBV3-1 and TRBJ2-3, with TRBD2 identical over 10 bases. The V gene end was trimmed by 0 bases and the J gene end by 4 bases; junction bases not matched to a gene: 7. The CDR3 extends over 17 amino acids. The germline gives CDR1 LGHDT, CDR2 YNNKEL (reference sequence). CDR3 DNA sequence: TGTGCCAGCAGCCAAGACCCGGGACTAGCGTTGGCAGATACGCAGTATTTT. Its protein product is CASSQDPGLALADTQYF.

The table lists this clonotype with many counts. The V call is TRBV10-3, the J call TRBJ2-5; D not resolved. V lost 5 bases, J lost 5 bases, and 12 bases lay in between. CDR1 and CDR2 from the germline V gene are ENHRY and SYGVKD. The CDR3 is 13 residues long. The CDR3 sequence: CAISREVWETQYF. For the CDR3, the DNA is TGTGCCATCAGTAGGGAAGTTTGGGAGACCCAGTACTTC.

This clonotype was counted at least ten times. The chain recombines TRBV28 with TRBJ2-7; D is possibly TRBD1 or TRBD2 (5 bases each). Per germline, CDR1 MDHEN and CDR2 SYDVKM. CDR3 length: 14 residues. Trimming took 3 bases from V and 4 from J, leaving 13 bases between them. The CDR3 reads CASSLGQWGYEQYF. The CDR3 coding sequence is TGTGCCAGCAGTTTGGGGCAGTGGGGGTACGAGCAGTACTTC.